This T cell receptor (beta chain) was profiled in a study of early T cells in non-severe SARS-CoV-2 infection. Study-level information: Sequencing input comprised bulk RNA from unsorted whole blood; chain pairing was not available. General study results and limits: Matching results from VDJdb favored anti-spike CD8 responses, leaving private and CD4 specificities undetected.

This clonotype has only a few counts. Its antigen is not identified. CDR3 length: 17 residues. Trimming at V came to 8 bases and at J to 7 bases, leaving 18 bases not matched to a gene. Germline V gives CDR1 MDHEN, CDR2 SYDVKM. Researchers tagged individual cDNA molecules with unique molecular identifiers. MiXCR, applied by TCRdb to the 5' RACE reads, yields one record per CDR3 protein. The profile shows some 80,000 distinct CDR3 sequences, about an eighth of them singletons. Source material: whole blood. The chain recombines TRBV28 with TRBJ2-1, with 9 bases fitting TRBD2. The TCR originated in an adult who was a healthcare worker with PCR-confirmed SARS-CoV-2 infection or an uninfected control (not recorded which). The CDR3 nucleotides read TGTGCCAGCCCCCCAAGCAGGGCGGGAGGGCAGATGAATGAGCAGTTCTTC. Protein product: CASPPSRAGGQMNEQFF.